Following are 20 T cell receptor beta chains from one sample sequenced in a study of human T cells and chemical hapten exposure. Someone pulled total RNA out of unfractionated whole blood. TCRdb ran MiXCR on the 5' RACE reads and lists one entry per CDR3 protein. The sample has about 140,000 distinct CDR3 sequences, 3.5% to 5% seen once. The receptors here all came from a female donor in good health.

The table lists this clonotype with many counts. The rearrangement links TRBV10-3 to TRBJ2-7; D is unclear. CDR3 length: 16 residues. Germline-derived CDR1 and CDR2 are ENHRY and SYGVKD. Trimming took 3 bases from V and 5 from J, leaving 20 bases between them. CDR3 amino acids: CAISDRAPQLGHEQYF. Here the CDR3 DNA reads TGTGCCATCAGTGACCGGGCTCCTCAGCTCGGTCACGAGCAGTACTTC.

This clonotype was detected many times. J is TRBJ1-1 and V is TRBV20-1; maybe TRBD1 (6 bases). The CDR3 sequence is 12 residues long. V gave up 6 bases and J gave up 7 bases, with 15 bases separating them. The germline V gene encodes CDR1 DFQATT and CDR2 SNEGSKA (reference sequence). CDR3 sequence reads: CSAGGQPREAFF. The CDR3 DNA sequence: TGCAGTGCAGGAGGACAGCCCCGTGAAGCTTTCTTT.

This clonotype was observed many times. The chain recombines TRBV12-3 or TRBV12-4 with TRBJ2-1; D not certain. The V end lost 3 bases, the J end lost 6 bases, and 6 bases lay between the germline ends. The CDR3 sequence is 12 residues long. This CDR3 reads CASSFFGNEQFF. CDR3 nucleotide sequence: TGTGCCAGCAGTTTCTTCGGCAATGAGCAGTTCTTC.

This clonotype was seen at least ten times. V gene TRBV28 combines with J gene TRBJ1-5; D unclear. Per germline, CDR1 MDHEN and CDR2 SYDVKM. The CDR3 sequence is 19 residues long. Between the trimmed V and J ends, which lost 4 bases and 0 bases, there was a span of 22 bases. The CDR3 DNA follows: TGTGCCAGCAGTTCCGAAGGGTCTAGGGATCCCTCTAGCAATCAGCCCCAGCATTTT. Protein product: CASSSEGSRDPSSNQPQHF. Variable domain in full (rest from reference TRBV28 and TRBJ1-5): DVKVTQSSRYLVKRTGEKVFLECVQDMDHENMFWYRQDPGLGLRLIYFSYDVKMKEKGDIPEGYSVSREKKERFSLILESASTNQTSMYLCASSSEGSRDPSSNQPQHFGDGTRLSIL.

This clonotype was detected ten times or more. The chain joins TRBV20-1 to TRBJ1-3; 7 bases fit TRBD1. The CDR3 is 15 amino acids. The V gene end was trimmed by 3 bases and the J gene end by 4 bases; junction bases not matched to a gene: 9. CDR1 and CDR2 (germline): DFQATT, SNEGSKA (reference sequence). CDR3 sequence (DNA): TGCAGTGCTAGGGAAGAACAGGGGATCGGAAACACCATATATTTT. Translation: CSAREEQGIGNTIYF.

This clonotype was counted many times. V is TRBV5-1 and J is TRBJ2-3; 9 bases agree with TRBD2. J was trimmed by 5 bases and V by 4 bases; bases with no gene match: 11. Germline CDR1 is SGHRS and CDR2 is YFSETQ. The CDR3 sequence is 16 residues long. This CDR3 reads CASSTGASGAEDTQYF. As DNA, the CDR3 is TGCGCCAGCAGCACTGGTGCTAGCGGGGCTGAAGATACGCAGTATTTT.

The rearrangement uses TRBV7-2 and TRBJ1-6, with 7 bases fitting TRBD1. V was pared by 5 bases and J by 10 bases, with 20 bases of the junction left unmatched. The CDR3 runs 18 residues. Germline assignment: CDR1 SGHTA and CDR2 FQGNSA. Written as DNA, the CDR3 is TGTGCCAGCAGCGCACGGACAGGATTCCCCCCGTCGCGGTCACCCCTCCACTTT. Protein: CASSARTGFPPSRSPLHF.

Many counts were recorded for this clonotype. This chain links TRBV25-1 with TRBJ2-7; 7 nucleotides match TRBD1. This CDR3 region has 14 residues. CDR1 and CDR2 (germline): MGHDK, SYGVNS. V lost 2 bases to trimming and J lost 3 bases; unmatched junction nucleotides: 4. The CDR3 sequence is CASSELGQNYEQYF. The CDR3 DNA is TGTGCCAGCAGTGAACTGGGACAGAACTACGAGCAGTACTTC.

The chain is built from TRBV7-3 and TRBJ2-7, with D perhaps TRBD1 (6 bases). V gave up 4 bases and J gave up 6 bases, with 19 bases separating them. CDR3 length: 15 residues. Germline loops: CDR1 SGHTA, CDR2 FQGTGA. The CDR3 region is CASSSGHPFKCEQYF. Written as DNA, the CDR3 is TGTGCCAGCAGCTCGGGACACCCTTTTAAATGCGAGCAGTACTTC. The full variable domain, rest sourced from reference TRBV7-3 and TRBJ2-7, is GAGVSQTPSNKVTEKGKYVELRCDPISGHTALYWYRQSLGQGPEFLIYFQGTGAADDSGLPNDRFFAVRPEGSVSTLKIQRTERGDSAVYLCASSSGHPFKCEQYFGPGTRLTVT.

Ten or more counts support this clonotype. The chain employs TRBV6-1 and TRBJ2-2; 7 bases are shared with TRBD1. The V gene end was trimmed by 10 bases and the J gene end by 5 bases; junction bases not matched to a gene: 7. The CDR3 has 13 amino acids. CDR1 and CDR2 from the germline V gene are MNHNS and SASEGT. For the CDR3, the DNA is TGTGCCACCGACAGGGTTGGGACCGGGGAGCTGTTTTTT. It translates to CATDRVGTGELFF.

This clonotype was observed many times. This chain uses TRBV30 with TRBJ2-2, with unresolved D. In germline, CDR1 is GTSNPN, CDR2 SVGIG (reference sequence). The CDR3 runs 14 residues. V was clipped by 2 bases and J by 0 bases, with 7 bases between them. The CDR3 sequence is CAWSPTSNTGELFF. The CDR3, as DNA: TGTGCCTGGAGTCCGACTTCGAACACCGGGGAGCTGTTTTTT.

This clonotype occurred many times. J is TRBJ1-3 and V is TRBV7-8, with D uncertain. Trimming pared 1 base from V and 0 bases from J, leaving 13 bases between. Germline V gene sequence: CDR1 SGHVS, CDR2 FQNEAQ. CDR3 length: 17 residues. The CDR3 protein is CASSLGRRQSSGNTIYF. In DNA, the CDR3 is TGTGCCAGCAGCTTAGGACGACGGCAGAGCTCTGGAAACACCATATATTTT.

There are many counts of this clonotype. The chain employs TRBV7-2 and TRBJ2-3; 9 nucleotides line up with TRBD2. Looked up from germline, CDR1 is SGHTA and CDR2 is FQGNSA. This CDR3 has 17 amino acids. Germline trimming cut 0 bases from V and 8 bases from J; bases unmatched to any gene: 12. The CDR3 nucleotides are TGTGCCAGCAGCTTAGCGCTAACGGCGGGGGGGCAGGGTACGCAGTATTTT. Its protein product is CASSLALTAGGQGTQYF.

This clonotype was recorded at least ten times. The CDR3: CASSLNGGAIEDTQYF. For the CDR3, the DNA is TGTGCCAGCAGCTTAAATGGGGGGGCTATTGAGGATACGCAGTATTTT. The rearrangement uses TRBV7-3 and TRBJ2-3; D possibly corresponds to TRBD2 (7 bases). CDR3 length: 16 residues. In germline, CDR1 is SGHTA, CDR2 FQGTGA. V shed 1 base and J shed 6 bases, with 17 bases lying between them.

This clonotype was counted many times. The genes are TRBV1 and TRBJ2-3. TRBV1 is deemed a pseudogene. The CDR3 is 13 amino acids. The CDR3 DNA reads as TGCACCAGCAGCCAACGGATGTGTGATACGCAGTATTTT. The encoded protein is CTSSQRMCDTQYF.

This clonotype was seen ten or more times. The CDR3 is CASSYRLRDGYEQYF. The DNA of the CDR3 is TGTGCCAGCAGCTACCGACTACGAGACGGGTACGAGCAGTACTTC. The chain is built from TRBV6-5 and TRBJ2-7; weak D call: TRBD2 (5 bases). Deletions cut 6 bases from V and 4 bases from J, with 19 bases between. The germline V gene encodes CDR1 MNHEY and CDR2 SVGAGI. This CDR3 spans 15 amino acids.

In its sample, this clonotype was seen many times. The chain recombines TRBV23-1 with TRBJ2-6; 7 nucleotides line up with TRBD1. TRBV23-1 is flagged as an ORF with uncertain function. The CDR3 contains 18 residues. V trimming: 3 bases; J trimming: 0 bases; junction bases outside the gene matches: 8. This CDR3 reads CASSHWQGVSSGANVLTF. Written as DNA, the CDR3 is TGCGCCAGCAGTCACTGGCAGGGGGTGTCCTCTGGGGCCAACGTCCTGACTTTC.

Regarding this clonotype: This may come from a read error, since a much larger clone is one base off. V usage is TRBV20-1 and J usage is TRBJ1-5; D remains ambiguous. From germline, CDR1 is DFQATT and CDR2 SNEGSKA (reference sequence). Trimming cost V 2 bases and J 0 bases, with 17 bases left between them. The CDR3 is made up of 17 amino acids. CDR3 sequence: CSARSMGRANSNQPQHF. In nucleotides, the CDR3 is TGCAGTGCTAGATCCATGGGAAGGGCTAATAGCAATCAGCCCCAGCATTTT.

The rearrangement links TRBV6-2 or TRBV6-3 to TRBJ1-6; no clear D gene. V was cut by 4 bases and J by 8 bases, with 9 bases left in between. Germline CDR1 and CDR2: MNHEY and SVGEGT. The CDR3 consists of 13 residues. The CDR3 is CASSSWQYSPLHF. In DNA, the CDR3 is TGTGCCAGCAGTTCTTGGCAGTATTCACCCCTCCACTTT.

This clonotype came up many times. The chain couples TRBV28 to TRBJ1-2, with D unclear. CDR1 is MDHEN and CDR2 is SYDVKM in the germline V gene. The CDR3 length is 10 residues. V dropped 7 bases and J dropped 6 bases, with 6 bases sitting between them. The CDR3 coding sequence is TGTGCCAGCATTACTAATGGCTACACCTTC. Translation: CASITNGYTF.